The 32 T cell receptor beta chains in this list originate from one sample, sequenced in a study of control samples from healthy donors and cancer patients. The table came from immunoSEQ multiplex PCR; TCRdb's copy has only in-frame clones and leaves some out. The table has over 200,000 clones, roughly 80% seen once. Specimen: PBMCs. Receptor source: a woman aged 55-69 years with lung cancer.

The J gene is TRBJ2-1, the V gene TRBV27; D may be TRBD1 (6 bases). Germline CDR1 is MNHEY and CDR2 is SMNVEV (reference sequence). This CDR3 has 13 amino acids. V was shortened by 7 bases and J by 6 bases, with 13 bases between the two germline ends. The CDR3 loop is CASKPGQINEQFF. CDR3 DNA sequence: TGTGCCAGCAAACCGGGACAAATCAATGAGCAGTTCTTC.

This chain links TRBV28 with TRBJ2-1; no firm D call. The CDR3 runs to 11 residues. Germline values: CDR1 MDHEN, CDR2 SYDVKM. Trimming pared 4 bases from V and 15 bases from J, leaving 13 bases between. The CDR3 loop reads CASSYQVKWFF. In DNA form, the CDR3 reads TGTGCCAGCAGTTATCAGGTGAAGTGGTTCTTC.

This chain links TRBV19 with TRBJ1-5, with 8 positions matching TRBD1. In germline, CDR1 is LNHDA, CDR2 SQIVND (reference sequence). There are 13 residues in the CDR3. Losses at the gene ends were 5 bases for V and 7 bases for J; bases not matched to a gene: 4. CDR3 amino acids: CASSLDRVQPQHF. In nucleotides, the CDR3 is TGTGCCAGTAGTTTGGACAGGGTGCAGCCCCAGCATTTT.

Turning to this clone: This sample includes further DNA sequences coding for the same CDR3. The chain links TRBV9 to TRBJ2-1; 10 bases match TRBD2. The germline CDR1 and CDR2 sequences are SGDLS and YYNGEE. The CDR3 runs 15 residues. V lost 0 bases, J lost 7 bases, and 4 bases stayed unmatched. Here the CDR3 DNA reads TGTGCCAGCAGCGTAGGGCCTAGCGGGAGTAATGAGCAGTTCTTC. Encoded protein: CASSVGPSGSNEQFF. The variable domain in full, completed from reference TRBV9 and TRBJ2-1, reads DSGVTQTPKHLITATGQRVTLRCSPRSGDLSVYWYQQSLDQGLQFLIQYYNGEERAKGNILERFSAQQFPDLHSELNLSSLELGDSALYFCASSVGPSGSNEQFFGPGTRLTVL.

This chain connects TRBV6-5 to TRBJ2-3; D perhaps matches TRBD1 (6 bases). The germline V gene encodes CDR1 MNHEY and CDR2 SVGAGI. The CDR3 is 13 amino acids. Trimming stripped 6 bases from V and 5 bases from J, with 12 bases between. The chain's CDR3 is CASRAGQQDTQYF. The CDR3 bases are TGTGCCAGCAGGGCCGGACAGCAAGATACGCAGTATTTT.

This clone was found many times. The chain employs TRBV5-1 and TRBJ1-2; 7 positions match TRBD1. Germline V gene lookup returns CDR1 SGHRS and CDR2 YFSETQ. V shed 1 base, J shed 4 bases, and the junction held 7 bases outside the gene matches. The CDR3 runs 15 residues. Here the CDR3 DNA reads TGCGCCAGCAGCTTGTCTACAGGGGATTTCTATGGCTACACCTTC. It specifies CASSLSTGDFYGYTF.

V usage is TRBV5-1 and J usage is TRBJ1-6; D is uncertain. V was pared by 0 bases and J by 6 bases, with 13 bases between. This CDR3 has 16 residues. CDR1 is SGHRS, CDR2 YFSETQ, per germline. The chain's CDR3 is CASSLGQREGNSPLHF. In DNA form, the CDR3 reads TGCGCCAGCAGCTTGGGGCAACGAGAGGGTAATTCACCCCTCCACTTT.

The chain links TRBV15 to TRBJ1-4; D gene unclear. The CDR3 runs 13 residues. From germline, CDR1 is LNHNV and CDR2 YYDKDF (reference sequence). Trimming took off 0 bases at V and 7 bases at J, with 6 bases between the two ends. This chain's CDR3 is CATSRDAGEKLFF. The CDR3 DNA sequence: TGTGCCACCAGCAGAGATGCGGGTGAAAAACTGTTTTTT.

The chain uses TRBV10-3 and TRBJ1-2; 9 nucleotides line up with TRBD1. The CDR3 has 14 amino acids. Germline V gene sequence: CDR1 ENHRY, CDR2 SYGVKD. The junction had 7 bases not matched to a gene; V was cut back by 4 bases and J by 7 bases. The CDR3, as DNA: TGTGCCATCAGTGGCGGGACAGGGCCGGGTGGCTACACCTTC. Protein sequence: CAISGGTGPGGYTF.

V is TRBV7-9 and J is TRBJ1-2; D might be TRBD1 (6 bases). With 3 bases removed from V and 2 bases from J, the gap between germline ends came to 13 bases. The CDR3 loop spans 15 amino acids. CDR1 and CDR2 (germline): SEHNR, FQNEAQ (reference sequence). The CDR3 loop reads CASSFTQTGNYGYTF. DNA for the CDR3: TGTGCCAGCAGCTTCACACAGACAGGCAACTATGGCTACACCTTC.

This rearrangement joins TRBV27 to TRBJ1-2; D is ambiguous. V lost 5 bases to trimming and J lost 2 bases, with 18 bases between them. Germline V gene sequence: CDR1 MNHEY, CDR2 SMNVEV (reference sequence). This CDR3 is 16 amino acids long. The CDR3 sequence is CASSTLPPRENYGYTF. DNA for the CDR3: TGTGCCAGCAGTACCCTCCCGCCGAGGGAGAACTATGGCTACACCTTC.

The rearrangement links TRBV2 to TRBJ1-1; D might be TRBD1 (6 bases). CDR3 length equals 17 residues. Trimming shortened V by 4 bases and J by 1 base, and 19 bases separated the two germline ends. Germline-derived CDR1 and CDR2 are SNHLY and FYNNEI. CDR3 amino acids: CASSARQGLGGNTEAFF. CDR3 bases: TGTGCCAGCAGTGCGAGGCAGGGCTTAGGGGGGAACACTGAAGCTTTCTTT.

The rearrangement links TRBV7-2 to TRBJ2-1; D tentatively fits TRBD1 or TRBD2 (5 bases each). The CDR3 extends over 14 amino acids. V was shortened by 6 bases and J by 0 bases, with 9 bases between the two germline ends. CDR1 is SGHTA, CDR2 FQGNSA, per germline. For the CDR3, the DNA is TGTGCCAGCAGGGTGGGGGTCTCCTACAATGAGCAGTTCTTC. As protein: CASRVGVSYNEQFF.

This clone was seen only once. The V and J genes are TRBV28 and TRBJ2-3; D is unresolved. Germline values: CDR1 MDHEN, CDR2 SYDVKM. This CDR3 has 12 residues. V lost 10 bases and J lost 2, with 10 bases in between. The CDR3 loop reads CATSTLTDTQYF. DNA of the CDR3: TGTGCCACCTCGACACTCACAGATACGCAGTATTTT.

The J gene is TRBJ1-4, the V gene TRBV5-5; D is uncertain. Germline CDR1 is SGHKS and CDR2 is YYEKEE (reference sequence). With 4 bases removed from V and 2 bases from J, the gap between germline ends came to 12 bases. CDR3 length equals 15 residues. Written as DNA, the CDR3 is TGTGCCAGCAGCGTGATTGGGGTGACTAATGAAAAACTGTTTTTT. Translated, it gives CASSVIGVTNEKLFF.

This rearrangement joins TRBV19 to TRBJ1-3, with 8 nucleotides matching TRBD1. The V and J ends lost 5 bases and 8 bases, in that order; junction bases with no gene match: 5. This CDR3 region has 13 residues. Germline V lookup: CDR1 LNHDA, CDR2 SQIVND (reference sequence). CDR3 bases: TGTGCCAGTAGTGTACAGGGGGAGGACACCATATATTTT. This translates into CASSVQGEDTIYF. Together with reference TRBV19 and TRBJ1-3, the CDR3 gives the full variable domain: DGGITQSPKYLFRKEGQNVTLSCEQNLNHDAMYWYRQDPGQGLRLIYYSQIVNDFQKGDIAEGYSVSREKKESFPLTVTSAQKNPTAFYLCASSVQGEDTIYFGEGSWLTVV.

Turning to this clone: The same CDR3 can be traced to other DNA sequences in this sample. V and J are TRBV4-1 and TRBJ1-2; no definite D call. CDR1 MGHRA and CDR2 YSYEKL come from the germline V gene. V was shortened by 1 base and J by 3 bases, with 9 bases between the two germline ends. The CDR3 runs to 14 residues. CDR3 loop: CASSQAPGDYGYTF. CDR3 sequence (DNA): TGCGCCAGCAGCCAAGCTCCAGGAGACTATGGCTACACCTTC.

This clone is a singleton in its sample. This chain connects TRBV5-8 to TRBJ2-1, with D unclear. V gave up 0 bases and J gave up 2 bases, with 9 bases separating them. The CDR3 length is 15 residues. Germline V gene sequence: CDR1 SGHTS, CDR2 YDEGEE. The CDR3 spells CASSLDRFTYNEQFF. In DNA, the CDR3 is TGTGCCAGCAGCTTGGACAGATTTACCTACAATGAGCAGTTCTTC. The full variable domain, with the rest looked up from reference TRBV5-8 and TRBJ2-1, is EAGVTQSPTHLIKTRGQQATLRCSPISGHTSVYWYQQALGLGLQFLLWYDEGEERNRGNFPPRFSGRQFPNYSSELNVNALELEDSALYLCASSLDRFTYNEQFFGPGTRLTVL.

This chain joins TRBV11-2 and TRBJ2-7; TRBD2 agrees at 8 bases. Germline loops: CDR1 SGHAT, CDR2 FQNNGV. CDR3 length: 14 amino acids. The V gene end was trimmed by 0 bases and the J gene end by 6 bases; junction bases not matched to a gene: 4. CDR3 residues: CASSLEPGGFEQYF. In nucleotides, the CDR3 is TGTGCCAGCAGCTTAGAGCCGGGAGGGTTCGAGCAGTACTTC. The entire variable domain, with the rest obtained from reference TRBV11-2 and TRBJ2-7, is as follows: EAGVAQSPRYKIIEKRQSVAFWCNPISGHATLYWYQQILGQGPKLLIQFQNNGVVDDSQLPKDRFSAERLKGVDSTLKIQPAKLEDSAVYLCASSLEPGGFEQYFGPGTRLTVT.

The rearrangement uses TRBV2 and TRBJ2-3; unclear D gene. Germline assignment: CDR1 SNHLY and CDR2 FYNNEI. The CDR3 contains 12 residues. Trimming stripped 3 bases from V and 5 bases from J, with 6 bases between. The CDR3 coding sequence is TGTGCCAGCAGTGATGTTGTAGATACGCAGTATTTT. It yields the protein CASSDVVDTQYF.

The CDR3, as DNA: TGTGCCAGCAGCTTATTATCCCTCCCGACAGGGGAGCTGTTTTTT. Translation: CASSLLSLPTGELFF. This rearrangement joins TRBV11-3 to TRBJ2-2; D call uncertain. The germline V gene has CDR1 SGHNT and CDR2 YENEEA. With 2 bases removed from V and 8 bases from J, the gap between germline ends came to 15 bases. This CDR3 contains 15 residues.

The J gene is TRBJ2-2, the V gene TRBV10-3, with D tentatively TRBD2 (6 bases). With 5 bases removed from V and 4 bases from J, the gap between germline ends came to 14 bases. The germline V gene has CDR1 ENHRY and CDR2 SYGVKD. The CDR3 extends over 15 amino acids. The CDR3 nucleotides are TGTGCCATCAGTTCTGGGACGGGGGTCACCGGGGAGCTGTTTTTT. The encoded protein is CAISSGTGVTGELFF.

The J gene is TRBJ1-1, the V gene TRBV3-1 (or the pseudogene TRBV3-2); D gene uncertain. Germline V lookup: CDR1 LGHDT, CDR2 YNNKEL (reference sequence). V lost 2 bases and J 2 bases, leaving 9 bases between the germline ends. This CDR3 is 14 amino acids long. The CDR3 reads CASSQLTANTEAFF. The CDR3 DNA sequence: TGTGCCAGCAGCCAATTAACAGCAAACACTGAAGCTTTCTTT.

J is TRBJ2-4 and V is TRBV28; D may be TRBD2 (6 bases). The germline gives CDR1 MDHEN, CDR2 SYDVKM. The ends were cut back, 5 bases at V and 8 bases at J, with 13 bases in the middle. The CDR3 loop spans 13 amino acids. In DNA form, the CDR3 reads TGTGCCAGCAGTCTCATCGGGGAGGACATTCAGTACTTC. Translated: CASSLIGEDIQYF.

The DNA of the CDR3 is TGTGCCAGCAGCCTTCCCGGGACAGGGATGGTAAAGGATGGCTACACCTTC. This codes for CASSLPGTGMVKDGYTF. The V and J genes are TRBV5-4 and TRBJ1-2; 9 positions match TRBD1. This CDR3 region has 17 residues. In germline, CDR1 is SGHNT, CDR2 YYREEE (reference sequence). Unmatched junction bases numbered 16, after V lost 4 bases and J lost 6 bases. The variable domain in full, with the rest retrieved from reference TRBV5-4 and TRBJ1-2, is ETGVTQSPTHLIKTRGQQVTLRCSSQSGHNTVSWYQQALGQGPQFIFQYYREEENGRGNFPPRFSGLQFPNYSSELNVNALELDDSALYLCASSLPGTGMVKDGYTFGSGTRLTVV.

This chain uses TRBV5-1 with TRBJ2-1, with 8 bases matching TRBD1. The CDR3 covers 16 residues. CDR1 is SGHRS, CDR2 YFSETQ, per germline. With 4 bases clipped from V and 0 bases from J, the junction kept 6 bases outside the gene matches. The CDR3 region has the DNA TGCGCCAGCAGCCTCTCAGGGGGCTTCTCCTACAATGAGCAGTTCTTC. The encoded protein is CASSLSGGFSYNEQFF.

The chain has TRBV5-1 and TRBJ2-1; D is possibly TRBD1 (5 bases). CDR1 is SGHRS, CDR2 YFSETQ, per germline. V lost 5 bases and J 3 bases, leaving 9 bases between the germline ends. The CDR3 spans 13 residues. This chain's CDR3 is CASSFDSYNEQFF. The DNA of the CDR3 is TGCGCCAGCAGTTTTGACAGCTACAATGAGCAGTTCTTC. Full variable domain (remainder filled in from reference TRBV5-1 and TRBJ2-1): KAGVTQTPRYLIKTRGQQVTLSCSPISGHRSVSWYQQTPGQGLQFLFEYFSETQRNKGNFPGRFSGRQFSNSRSEMNVSTLELGDSALYLCASSFDSYNEQFFGPGTRLTVL.

This clone was seen just once. In the same sample, other DNA sequences code for this CDR3. The chain joins TRBV5-1 to TRBJ1-3; D gene unclear. Germline V gene data show CDR1 as SGHRS and CDR2 as YFSETQ. The CDR3 length is 14 residues. Trimming took 0 bases from V and 1 from J, leaving 5 bases between them. CDR3 in DNA: TGCGCCAGCAGCTTGGACGGATCTGGAAACACCATATATTTT. Residues: CASSLDGSGNTIYF.

The chain joins TRBV12-3 or TRBV12-4 to TRBJ2-6; unclear D gene. Trimming removed 7 bases at V and 2 bases at J, with 6 bases between. The length of the CDR3 is 13 residues. The chain's CDR3 is CASTTTGANVLTF. CDR3 nucleotides: TGTGCCAGCACCACGACTGGGGCCAACGTCCTGACTTTC.

This clone occurred once. The chain couples TRBV2 to TRBJ2-1; 11 nucleotides match TRBD1. Germline CDR1 is SNHLY and CDR2 is FYNNEI. The CDR3 covers 13 residues. V trimming: 11 bases; J trimming: 9 bases; junction bases outside the gene matches: 9. The CDR3, as DNA: TGTGCCGGAGCCGGGACAGGGGGTATTGAGCAGTTCTTC. It codes for CAGAGTGGIEQFF.

The chain joins TRBV3-1 (or the pseudogene TRBV3-2) to TRBJ1-6; a weak D match, TRBD1 (6 bases). CDR3 length equals 14 residues. Germline V lookup: CDR1 LGHDT, CDR2 YNNKEL (reference sequence). V was trimmed by 9 bases and J by 7 bases, leaving 16 bases between them. CDR3 amino acids: CASQQGGINSPLHF. The CDR3, as DNA: TGTGCCAGTCAACAGGGCGGGATCAATTCACCCCTCCACTTT.

This clone occurred once. This sequence joins TRBV10-1 and TRBJ2-1, with D hard to call. The germline CDR1 and CDR2 sequences are WNHNN and SYGVQD (reference sequence). The CDR3 runs to 14 residues. The ends were cut back, 0 bases at V and 8 bases at J, with 11 bases in the middle. The CDR3 is CASSESVGFHEQFF. CDR3 bases: TGCGCCAGCAGTGAGTCGGTGGGATTCCATGAGCAGTTCTTC.